Sequencing of this T cell receptor (beta chain) was carried out in a study of blood T cell repertoires in COVID-19. For the study at large: Sources were T cells, B-cell-depleted T cells, or PBMCs; the material itself was cDNA or gDNA.

Here immunoSEQ multiplex PCR was the method, and the copy in TCRdb shows in-frame clones only, minus some. Of a few hundred thousand clones in the sample, 80% to 85% were seen once. Germline lookup yields CDR1 MNHEY and CDR2 SMNVEV (reference sequence). There are 16 residues in the CDR3. V dropped 3 bases and J dropped 0; count of bases not matched to a gene: 8. The age range of participants was about 18 to 89 years, with residence in under 30 US areas. Cohort allocation depended upon clinical history that participants reported. Sequencing was carried out using PBMCs or T cells enriched from blood (not recorded which). The chain links TRBV27 to TRBJ2-7, with TRBD2 matching 7 bases. This receptor was obtained from a woman in her fifties or sixties who had recovered from COVID-19. The CDR3 DNA is TGTGCCAGCAGTTTTTTAGCGCGGGAGTCCTCCTACGAGCAGTACTTC. Translated, it gives CASSFLARESSYEQYF.